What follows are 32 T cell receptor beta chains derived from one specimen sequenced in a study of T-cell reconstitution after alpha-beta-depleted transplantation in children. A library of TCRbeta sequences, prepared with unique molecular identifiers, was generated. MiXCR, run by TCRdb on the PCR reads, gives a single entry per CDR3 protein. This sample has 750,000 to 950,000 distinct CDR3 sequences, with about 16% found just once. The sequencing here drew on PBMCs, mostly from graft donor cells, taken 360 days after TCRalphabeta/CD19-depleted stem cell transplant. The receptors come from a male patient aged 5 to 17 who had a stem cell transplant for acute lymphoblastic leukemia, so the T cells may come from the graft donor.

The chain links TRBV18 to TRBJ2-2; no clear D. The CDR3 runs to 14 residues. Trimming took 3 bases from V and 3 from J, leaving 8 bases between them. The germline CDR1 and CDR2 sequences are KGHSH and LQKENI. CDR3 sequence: CASSPFTDTGELFF. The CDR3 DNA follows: TGTGCCAGCTCACCTTTCACGGACACCGGGGAGCTGTTTTTT.

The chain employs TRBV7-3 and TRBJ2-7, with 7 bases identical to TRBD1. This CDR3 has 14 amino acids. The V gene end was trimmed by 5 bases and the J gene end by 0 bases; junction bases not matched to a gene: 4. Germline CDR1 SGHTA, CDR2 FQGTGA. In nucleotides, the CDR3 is TGTGCCAGCAGCCGTAGGACAGGCTCCTACGAGCAGTACTTC. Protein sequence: CASSRRTGSYEQYF.

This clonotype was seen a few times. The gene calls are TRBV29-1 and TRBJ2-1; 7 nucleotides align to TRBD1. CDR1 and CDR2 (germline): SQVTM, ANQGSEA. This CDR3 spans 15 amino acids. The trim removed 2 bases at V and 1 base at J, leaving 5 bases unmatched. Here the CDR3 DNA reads TGCAGCGTTGAATTGCCGGACAGGTCCTACAATGAGCAGTTCTTC. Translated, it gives CSVELPDRSYNEQFF.

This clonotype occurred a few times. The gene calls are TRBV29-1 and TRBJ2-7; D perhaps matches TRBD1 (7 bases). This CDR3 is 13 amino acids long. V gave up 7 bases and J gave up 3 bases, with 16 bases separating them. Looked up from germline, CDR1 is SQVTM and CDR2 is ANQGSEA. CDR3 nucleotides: TGCAGCGCTCCGCGGGACAGAGGCTACGAGCAGTACTTC. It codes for CSAPRDRGYEQYF.

The CDR3 DNA is TGCGCCAGCAGGGTTACGCCGGTACAAGAGACCCAGTACTTC. The encoded protein is CASRVTPVQETQYF. The rearrangement uses TRBV5-1 and TRBJ2-5, with D uncertain. The CDR3 runs 14 residues. Germline V gene data show CDR1 as SGHRS and CDR2 as YFSETQ. The V end was cut by 5 bases, the J end by 2 bases, with 13 bases between.

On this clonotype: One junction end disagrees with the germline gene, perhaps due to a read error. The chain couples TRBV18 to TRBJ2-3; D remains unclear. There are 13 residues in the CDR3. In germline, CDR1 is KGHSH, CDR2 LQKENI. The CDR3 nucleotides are TGTGCCAGCTCATCACCTAGAACAGATACGCAGTATTTT. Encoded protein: CASSSPRTDTQYF.

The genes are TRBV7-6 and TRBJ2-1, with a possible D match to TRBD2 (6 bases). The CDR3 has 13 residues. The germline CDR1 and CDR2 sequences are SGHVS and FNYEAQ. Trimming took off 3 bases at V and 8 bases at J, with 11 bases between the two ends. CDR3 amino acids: CASSFFRDYEQFF. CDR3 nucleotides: TGTGCCAGCAGCTTCTTCCGGGACTATGAGCAGTTCTTC.

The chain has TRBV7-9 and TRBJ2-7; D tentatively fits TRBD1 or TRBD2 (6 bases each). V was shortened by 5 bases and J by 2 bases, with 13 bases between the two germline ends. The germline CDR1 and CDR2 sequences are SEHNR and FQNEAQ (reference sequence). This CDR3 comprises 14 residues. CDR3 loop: CASSRNREAYEQYF. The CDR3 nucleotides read TGTGCCAGCAGCCGAAACAGGGAGGCCTACGAGCAGTACTTC.

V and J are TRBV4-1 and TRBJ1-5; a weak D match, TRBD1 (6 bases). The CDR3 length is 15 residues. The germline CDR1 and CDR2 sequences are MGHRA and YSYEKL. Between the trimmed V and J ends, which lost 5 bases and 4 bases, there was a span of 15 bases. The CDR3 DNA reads TGCGCCAGCAGCGAATGGACAGCTCCTAATCAGCCCCAGCATTTT. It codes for CASSEWTAPNQPQHF.

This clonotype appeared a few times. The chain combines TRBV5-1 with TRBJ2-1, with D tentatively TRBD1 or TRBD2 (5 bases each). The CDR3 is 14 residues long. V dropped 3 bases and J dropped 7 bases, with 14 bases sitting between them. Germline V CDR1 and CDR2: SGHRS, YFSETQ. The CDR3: CASSSGAERNEQFF. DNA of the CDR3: TGCGCCAGCAGCTCCGGGGCAGAGCGTAATGAGCAGTTCTTC.

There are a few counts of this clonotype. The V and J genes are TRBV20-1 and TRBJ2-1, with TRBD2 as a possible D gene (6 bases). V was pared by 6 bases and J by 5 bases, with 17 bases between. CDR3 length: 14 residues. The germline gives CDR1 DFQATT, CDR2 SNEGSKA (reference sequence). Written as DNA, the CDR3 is TGCAGTGCGAGCCGGGCTAGCGCCAACAATGAGCAGTTCTTC. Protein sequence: CSASRASANNEQFF.

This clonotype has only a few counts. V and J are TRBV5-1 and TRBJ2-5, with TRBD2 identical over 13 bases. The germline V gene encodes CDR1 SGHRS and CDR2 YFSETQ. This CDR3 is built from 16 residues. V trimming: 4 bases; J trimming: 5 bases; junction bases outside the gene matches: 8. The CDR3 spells CASSPPGTSGIETQYF. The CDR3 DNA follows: TGCGCCAGCAGCCCCCCCGGGACTAGCGGGATTGAGACCCAGTACTTC.

CDR3 DNA: TGTGCCAGCAGCTTAGTACAGGGAGAAGATACGCAGTATTTT. It translates to CASSLVQGEDTQYF. The J gene is TRBJ2-3, the V gene TRBV7-3; D possibly corresponds to TRBD1 (6 bases). In germline, CDR1 is SGHTA, CDR2 FQGTGA. This CDR3 is 14 amino acids long. Deletions cut 2 bases from V and 5 bases from J, with 11 bases between.

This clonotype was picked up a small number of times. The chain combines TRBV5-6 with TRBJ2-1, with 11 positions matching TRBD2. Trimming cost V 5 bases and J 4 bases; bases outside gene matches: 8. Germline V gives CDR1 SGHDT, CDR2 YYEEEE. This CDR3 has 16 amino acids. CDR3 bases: TGTGCCAGCAGATTGCCGGGACTAGCGGCATACAATGAGCAGTTCTTC. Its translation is CASRLPGLAAYNEQFF.

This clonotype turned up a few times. The DNA for the CDR3 is TGTGCCAGTAGTATAAGGACAGATGGCAAGACCCAGTACTTC. Its translation is CASSIRTDGKTQYF. The V call is TRBV19, the J call TRBJ2-5; D perhaps matches TRBD1 (6 bases). Trimming pared 2 bases from V and 6 bases from J, leaving 13 bases between. Germline V gives CDR1 LNHDA, CDR2 SQIVND (reference sequence). The CDR3 length is 14 residues.

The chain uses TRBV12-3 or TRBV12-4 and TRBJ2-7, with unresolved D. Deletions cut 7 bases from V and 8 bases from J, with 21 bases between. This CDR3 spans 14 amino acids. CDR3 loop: CASTRSSSIRQQYF. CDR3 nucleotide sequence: TGTGCCAGCACCCGGAGTAGTTCCATCCGACAGCAGTACTTC.

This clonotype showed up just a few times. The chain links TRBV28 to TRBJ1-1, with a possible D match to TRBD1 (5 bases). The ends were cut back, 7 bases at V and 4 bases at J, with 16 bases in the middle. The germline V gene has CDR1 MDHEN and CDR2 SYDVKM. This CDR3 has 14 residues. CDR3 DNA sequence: TGTGCCAGCACCCAGTCAGGGTTTCGCACTGAAGCTTTCTTT. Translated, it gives CASTQSGFRTEAFF.

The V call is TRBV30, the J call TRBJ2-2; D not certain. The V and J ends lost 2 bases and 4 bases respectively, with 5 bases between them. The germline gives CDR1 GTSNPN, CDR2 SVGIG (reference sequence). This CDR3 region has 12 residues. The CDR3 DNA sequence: TGTGCCTGGAGTAGGAGCACCGGGGAGCTGTTTTTT. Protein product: CAWSRSTGELFF.

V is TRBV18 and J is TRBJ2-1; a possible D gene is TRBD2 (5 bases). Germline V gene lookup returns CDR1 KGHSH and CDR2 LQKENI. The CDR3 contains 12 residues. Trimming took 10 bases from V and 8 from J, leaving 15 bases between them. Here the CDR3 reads CATNRAVDEQFF. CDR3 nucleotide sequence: TGTGCCACTAACCGAGCGGTCGATGAGCAGTTCTTC.

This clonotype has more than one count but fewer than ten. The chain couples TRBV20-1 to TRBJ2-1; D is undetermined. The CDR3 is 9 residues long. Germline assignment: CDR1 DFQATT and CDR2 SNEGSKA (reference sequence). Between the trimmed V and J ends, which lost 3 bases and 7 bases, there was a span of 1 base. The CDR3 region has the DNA TGCAGTGCTAGTAATGAGCAGTTCTTC. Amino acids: CSASNEQFF.

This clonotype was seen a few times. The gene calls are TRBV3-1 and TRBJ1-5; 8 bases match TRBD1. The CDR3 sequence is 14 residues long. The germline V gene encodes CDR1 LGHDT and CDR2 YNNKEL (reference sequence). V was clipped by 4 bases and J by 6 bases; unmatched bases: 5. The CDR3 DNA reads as TGTGCCAGCAGCCGGACAGGGCAGCGTCAGCCCCAGCATTTT. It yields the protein CASSRTGQRQPQHF.

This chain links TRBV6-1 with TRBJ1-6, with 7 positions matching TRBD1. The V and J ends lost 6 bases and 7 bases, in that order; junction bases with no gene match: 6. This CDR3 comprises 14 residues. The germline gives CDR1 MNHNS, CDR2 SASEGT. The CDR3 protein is CASRSDRENSPLHF. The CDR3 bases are TGTGCCAGCAGATCTGACAGGGAAAATTCACCCCTCCACTTT.

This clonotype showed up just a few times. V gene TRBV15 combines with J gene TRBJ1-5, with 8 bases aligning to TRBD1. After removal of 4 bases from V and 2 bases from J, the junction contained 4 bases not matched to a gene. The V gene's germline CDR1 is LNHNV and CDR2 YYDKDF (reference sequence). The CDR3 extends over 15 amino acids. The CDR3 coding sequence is TGTGCCACCAGCACCAGGGGGCTTGGCAATCAGCCCCAGCATTTT. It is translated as CATSTRGLGNQPQHF.

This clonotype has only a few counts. CDR3 bases: TGTGCCAGCTCACCGACAGGGGCATTGAACACTGAAGCTTTCTTT. Its protein is CASSPTGALNTEAFF. The rearrangement links TRBV18 to TRBJ1-1; 8 nucleotides match TRBD1. V lost 3 bases and J lost 0; bases outside the gene matches: 3. The germline V gene has CDR1 KGHSH and CDR2 LQKENI. The CDR3 runs 15 residues.

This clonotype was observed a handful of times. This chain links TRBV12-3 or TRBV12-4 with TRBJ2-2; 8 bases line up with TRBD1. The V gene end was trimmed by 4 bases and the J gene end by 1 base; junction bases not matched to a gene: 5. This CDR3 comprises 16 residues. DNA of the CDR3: TGTGCCAGCAGTTACTACGGACAGGGGAACACCGGGGAGCTGTTTTTT. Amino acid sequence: CASSYYGQGNTGELFF.

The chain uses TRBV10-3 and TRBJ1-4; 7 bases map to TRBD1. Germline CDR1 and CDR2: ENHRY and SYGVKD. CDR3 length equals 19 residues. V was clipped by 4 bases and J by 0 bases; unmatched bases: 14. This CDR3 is CAISAPSHRGHSTNEKLFF. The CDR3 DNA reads TGTGCCATCAGTGCACCATCTCACAGGGGACATTCAACTAATGAAAAACTGTTTTTT.

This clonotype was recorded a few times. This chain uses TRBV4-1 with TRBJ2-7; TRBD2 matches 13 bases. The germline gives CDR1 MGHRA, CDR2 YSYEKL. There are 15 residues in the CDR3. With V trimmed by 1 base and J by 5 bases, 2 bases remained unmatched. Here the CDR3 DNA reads TGCGCCAGCAGCCAAGTAACTAGCGGGAGGGACGAGCAGTACTTC. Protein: CASSQVTSGRDEQYF.

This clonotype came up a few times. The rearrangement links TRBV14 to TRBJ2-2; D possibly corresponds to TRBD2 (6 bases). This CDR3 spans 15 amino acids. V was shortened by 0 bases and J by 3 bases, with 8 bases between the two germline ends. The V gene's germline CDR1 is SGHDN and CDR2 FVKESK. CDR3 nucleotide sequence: TGTGCCAGCAGCCAAGATGGGGGGTACACCGGGGAGCTGTTTTTT. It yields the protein CASSQDGGYTGELFF.

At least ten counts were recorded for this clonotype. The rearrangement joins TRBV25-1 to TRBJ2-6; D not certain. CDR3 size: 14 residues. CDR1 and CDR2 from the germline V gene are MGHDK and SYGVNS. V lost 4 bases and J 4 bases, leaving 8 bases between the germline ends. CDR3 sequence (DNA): TGTGCCAGCAGTGTCTCCGGGGGGGCCAACGTCCTGACTTTC. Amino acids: CASSVSGGANVLTF. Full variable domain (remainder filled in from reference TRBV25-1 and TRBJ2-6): EADIYQTPRYLVIGTGKKITLECSQTMGHDKMYWYQQDPGMELHLIHYSYGVNSTEKGDLSSESTVSRIRTEHFPLTLESARPSHTSQYLCASSVSGGANVLTFGAGSRLTVL.

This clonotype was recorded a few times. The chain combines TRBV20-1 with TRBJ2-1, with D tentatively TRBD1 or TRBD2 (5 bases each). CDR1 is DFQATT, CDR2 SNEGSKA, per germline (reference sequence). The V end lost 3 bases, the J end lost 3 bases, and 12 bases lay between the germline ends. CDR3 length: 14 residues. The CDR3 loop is CSASKGPIYNEQFF. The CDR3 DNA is TGCAGTGCTAGTAAGGGACCAATCTACAATGAGCAGTTCTTC.

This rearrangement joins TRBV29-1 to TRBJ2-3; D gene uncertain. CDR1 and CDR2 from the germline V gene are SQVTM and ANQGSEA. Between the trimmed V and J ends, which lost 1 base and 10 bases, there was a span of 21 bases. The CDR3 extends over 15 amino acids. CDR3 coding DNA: TGCAGCGTTGAAGGAGACCGGACCTCTCTAGGTCCGCAGTATTTT. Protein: CSVEGDRTSLGPQYF.

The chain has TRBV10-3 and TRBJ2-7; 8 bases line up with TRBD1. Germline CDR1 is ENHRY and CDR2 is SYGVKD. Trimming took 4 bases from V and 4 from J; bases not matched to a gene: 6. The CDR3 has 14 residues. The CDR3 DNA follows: TGTGCCATCAGTGGTCAGGACAGGGCTTACGAGCAGTACTTC. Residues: CAISGQDRAYEQYF.